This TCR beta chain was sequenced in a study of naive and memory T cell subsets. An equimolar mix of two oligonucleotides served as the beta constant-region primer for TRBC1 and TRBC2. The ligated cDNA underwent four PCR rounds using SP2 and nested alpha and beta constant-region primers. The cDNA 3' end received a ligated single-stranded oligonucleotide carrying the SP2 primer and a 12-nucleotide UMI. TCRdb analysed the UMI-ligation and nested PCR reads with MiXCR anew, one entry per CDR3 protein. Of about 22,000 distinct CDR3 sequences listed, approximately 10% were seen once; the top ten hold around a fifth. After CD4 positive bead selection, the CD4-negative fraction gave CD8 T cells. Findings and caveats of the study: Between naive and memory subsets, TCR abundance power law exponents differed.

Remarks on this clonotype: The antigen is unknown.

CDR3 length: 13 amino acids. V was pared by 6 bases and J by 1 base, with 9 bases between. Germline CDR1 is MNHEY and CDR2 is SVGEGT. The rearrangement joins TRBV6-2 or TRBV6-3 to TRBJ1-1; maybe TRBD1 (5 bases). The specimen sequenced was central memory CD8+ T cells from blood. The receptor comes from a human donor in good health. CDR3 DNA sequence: TGTGCCAGCAGCAGGGATGAGAACACTGAAGCTTTCTTT. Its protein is CASSRDENTEAFF.